These 2 T cell receptor beta chains were all obtained from the same sample, sequenced in a study of cytomegalovirus exposure and HLA in healthy donors. PCR primers comprised 60 Vbeta and 13 Jbeta primers. Assay used: immunoSEQ multiplex PCR; TCRdb lists only in-frame clones, some missing. The sample holds fewer than 250,000 clones; almost 80% are singletons and the top ten take around 1.8%. The sequenced sample was PBMCs. These receptors were collected from a man between 18 and 35 years old in good health and CMV-seronegative.

The chain couples TRBV21-1 to TRBJ2-2; the table assigns TRBD1, which was not confirmed against the DNA. TRBV21-1 is a pseudogene. The CDR3 runs to 16 residues. CDR3 DNA sequence: TGTGCCAGCAGCAAAGCGCTGGCCCCGAACACCGGGGAGCTGTTTTTT. This gives the protein CASSKALAPNTGELFF.

This rearrangement joins TRBV18 to TRBJ1-2, with 8 bases lining up with TRBD1. The CDR3 sequence is 15 residues long. From germline, CDR1 is KGHSH and CDR2 LQKENI. J lost 8 bases, V lost 5 bases, and 13 bases had no gene match. The CDR3: CASSSTYRGKDGYTF. CDR3 DNA: TGTGCCAGCTCATCGACCTACAGGGGGAAGGACGGCTACACCTTC.